This T cell receptor beta chain was documented in a study of cytomegalovirus exposure and HLA in healthy donors. Study context: The roughly 700 first-cohort repertoires and the 130 or so validation repertoires shared the same platform, a later analysis reported.

For this clone: Its matching antigen is unknown.

The CDR3 extends over 15 amino acids. J lost 0 bases, V lost 10 bases, and 7 bases had no gene match. The germline CDR1 and CDR2 sequences are MNHEY and SVGAGI. The donors formed part of the 120-subject validation cohort, distinct from the roughly 730-subject first cohort. General study points: Testing in vitro showed a few CMV-associated chains specific for CMV antigens. Among TCR beta chains, those listed as cytomegalovirus-associated numbered about 160.

The method was immunoSEQ multiplex PCR; TCRdb's version includes in-frame clones alone and lacks a portion of them. This sample has hundreds of thousands of clones; about nine tenths occur once, and the top ten carry about 2%. The genes are TRBV6-5 and TRBJ2-3; 10 nucleotides agree with TRBD2. The sequence derives from a woman between 18 and 29 years old in good health and CMV-seropositive. Sample: PBMCs. This CDR3 is CATDGLAVSTDTQYF. The CDR3 DNA follows: TGTGCCACCGACGGACTAGCGGTGAGCACAGATACGCAGTATTTT.